The clone carrying this T cell receptor beta chain is medium-sized in the sample. What it binds is unknown. Treg sorting used a CD4+CD25+CD127-/low gate. After constant-region reverse-primer amplification, full-length variable regions underwent semi-nested PCR with Nested Universal Primer A. TCRdb re-derived calls from the 5' RACE reads in MiXCR, one entry per CDR3 protein. The repertoire includes roughly 10,000 distinct CDR3 sequences, 27% of them detected once, and approximately 3% sits in the top ten. CDR1 SGHRS and CDR2 YFSETQ come from the germline V gene. V lost 4 bases and J 0 bases, leaving 14 bases between the germline ends. There are 17 residues in the CDR3. Notes on the study in general: The TCR gene usage of tumor memory CD4+ T cells clustered together with blood and lymph node memory CD4+ cells and with lymph node naive CD4+ cells. Whole repertoires were not studied in the larger cohort, only one V-J beta rearrangement.

The J gene is TRBJ2-6, the V gene TRBV5-1; D is uncertain. The TCR was taken from a female donor with breast cancer. Sequenced: Tregs sorted from a lymph node. CDR3 bases: TGCGCCAGCAGCACCCAACCCATCAGCTCTGGGGCCAACGTCCTGACTTTC. It yields the protein CASSTQPISSGANVLTF.